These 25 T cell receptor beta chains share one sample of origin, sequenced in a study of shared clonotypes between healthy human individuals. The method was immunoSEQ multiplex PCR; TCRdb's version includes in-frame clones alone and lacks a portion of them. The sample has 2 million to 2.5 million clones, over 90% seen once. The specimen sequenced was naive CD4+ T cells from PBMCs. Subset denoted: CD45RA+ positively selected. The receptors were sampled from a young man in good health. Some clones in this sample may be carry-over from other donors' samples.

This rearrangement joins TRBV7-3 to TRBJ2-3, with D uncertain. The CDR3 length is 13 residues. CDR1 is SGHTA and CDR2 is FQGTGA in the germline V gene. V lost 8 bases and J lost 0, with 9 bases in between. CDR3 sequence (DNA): TGTGCCAGCCGGCGTATTAGCACAGATACGCAGTATTTT. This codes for CASRRISTDTQYF.

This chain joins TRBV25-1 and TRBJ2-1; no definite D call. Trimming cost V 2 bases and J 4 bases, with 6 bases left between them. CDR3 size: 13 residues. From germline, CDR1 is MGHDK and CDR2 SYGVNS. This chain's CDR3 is CASSERRYNEQFF. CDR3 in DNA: TGTGCCAGCAGTGAACGGAGATACAATGAGCAGTTCTTC.

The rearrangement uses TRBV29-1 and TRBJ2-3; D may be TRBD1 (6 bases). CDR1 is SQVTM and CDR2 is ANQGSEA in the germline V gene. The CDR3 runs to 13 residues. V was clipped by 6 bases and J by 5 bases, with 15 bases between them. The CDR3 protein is CSVRGGLGDTQYF. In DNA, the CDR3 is TGCAGCGTCCGAGGGGGTCTAGGAGATACGCAGTATTTT.

The CDR3 bases are TGTGCCAGCAGGCCCCCAGGGGGCTCCTACGAGCAGTACTTC. This gives the protein CASRPPGGSYEQYF. The rearrangement links TRBV6-5 to TRBJ2-7, with 7 bases fitting TRBD1. This CDR3 is 14 amino acids long. The germline CDR1 and CDR2 sequences are MNHEY and SVGAGI. The J segment lost 0 bases and the V segment lost 6 bases, leaving 5 bases of the junction unmatched.

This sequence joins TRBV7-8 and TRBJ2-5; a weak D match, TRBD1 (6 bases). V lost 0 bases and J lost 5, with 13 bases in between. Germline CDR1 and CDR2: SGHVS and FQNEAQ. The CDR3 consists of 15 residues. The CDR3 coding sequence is TGTGCCAGCAGCTTAGCGGGGGCGCGCGGGGAGACCCAGTACTTC. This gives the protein CASSLAGARGETQYF. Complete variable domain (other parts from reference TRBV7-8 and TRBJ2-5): GAGVSQSPRYKVAKRGQDVALRCDPISGHVSLFWYQQALGQGPEFLTYFQNEAQLDKSGLPSDRFFAERPEGSVSTLKIQRTQQEDSAVYLCASSLAGARGETQYFGPGTRLLVL.

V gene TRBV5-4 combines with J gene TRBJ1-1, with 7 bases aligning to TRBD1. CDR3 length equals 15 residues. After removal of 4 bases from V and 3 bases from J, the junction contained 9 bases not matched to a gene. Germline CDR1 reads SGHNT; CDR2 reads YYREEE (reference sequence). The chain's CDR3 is CASSQETGLDTEAFF. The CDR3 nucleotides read TGTGCCAGCAGCCAAGAGACAGGGCTGGACACTGAAGCTTTCTTT.

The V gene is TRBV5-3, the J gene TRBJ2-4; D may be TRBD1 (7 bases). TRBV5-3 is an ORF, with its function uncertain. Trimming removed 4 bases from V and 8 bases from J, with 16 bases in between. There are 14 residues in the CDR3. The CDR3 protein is CARSHRGGGDIQYF. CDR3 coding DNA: TGTGCCAGAAGCCACAGAGGGGGCGGGGACATTCAGTACTTC.

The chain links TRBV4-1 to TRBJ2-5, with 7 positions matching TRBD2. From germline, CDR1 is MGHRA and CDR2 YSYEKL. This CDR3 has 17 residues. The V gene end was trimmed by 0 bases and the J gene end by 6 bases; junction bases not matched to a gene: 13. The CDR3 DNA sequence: TGCGCCAGCAGCCAAGAAGTGGGGGAGGGCCGATTAAAGACCCAGTACTTC. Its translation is CASSQEVGEGRLKTQYF.

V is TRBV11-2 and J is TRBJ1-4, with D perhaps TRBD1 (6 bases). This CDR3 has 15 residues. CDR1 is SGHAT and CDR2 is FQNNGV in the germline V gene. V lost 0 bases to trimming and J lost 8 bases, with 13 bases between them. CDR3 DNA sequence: TGTGCCAGCAGCTTAGATCAACAGGGACGGGAAAAACTGTTTTTT. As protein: CASSLDQQGREKLFF. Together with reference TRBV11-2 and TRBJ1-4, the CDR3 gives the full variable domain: EAGVAQSPRYKIIEKRQSVAFWCNPISGHATLYWYQQILGQGPKLLIQFQNNGVVDDSQLPKDRFSAERLKGVDSTLKIQPAKLEDSAVYLCASSLDQQGREKLFFGSGTQLSVL.

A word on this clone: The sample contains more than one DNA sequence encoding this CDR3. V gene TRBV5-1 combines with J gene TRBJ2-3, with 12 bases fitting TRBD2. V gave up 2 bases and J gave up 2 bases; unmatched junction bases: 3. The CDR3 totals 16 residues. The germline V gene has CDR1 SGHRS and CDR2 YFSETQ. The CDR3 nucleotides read TGCGCCAGCAGCTTAGGACTAGCGGGATACACAGATACGCAGTATTTT. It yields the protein CASSLGLAGYTDTQYF. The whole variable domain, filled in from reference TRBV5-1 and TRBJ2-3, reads KAGVTQTPRYLIKTRGQQVTLSCSPISGHRSVSWYQQTPGQGLQFLFEYFSETQRNKGNFPGRFSGRQFSNSRSEMNVSTLELGDSALYLCASSLGLAGYTDTQYFGPGTRLTVL.

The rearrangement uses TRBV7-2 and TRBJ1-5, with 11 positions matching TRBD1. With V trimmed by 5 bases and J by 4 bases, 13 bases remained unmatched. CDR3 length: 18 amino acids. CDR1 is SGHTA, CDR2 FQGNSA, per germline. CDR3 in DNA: TGTGCCAGCAGCCCAAGGGGGGACAGGGGGTTCCCAAATCAGCCCCAGCATTTT. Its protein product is CASSPRGDRGFPNQPQHF.

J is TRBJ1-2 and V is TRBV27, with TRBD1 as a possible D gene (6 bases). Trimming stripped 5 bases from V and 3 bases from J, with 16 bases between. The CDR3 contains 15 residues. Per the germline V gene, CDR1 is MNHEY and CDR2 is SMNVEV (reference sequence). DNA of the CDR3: TGTGCCAGCAGTCCCCCTCCTGGGGGGCACTATGGCTACACCTTC. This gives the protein CASSPPPGGHYGYTF.

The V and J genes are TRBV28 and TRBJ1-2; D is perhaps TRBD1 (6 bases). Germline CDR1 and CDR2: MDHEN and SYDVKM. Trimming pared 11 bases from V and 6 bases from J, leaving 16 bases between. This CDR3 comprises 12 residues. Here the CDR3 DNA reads TGTGCCGCCAGTTTGGGGGGCGATGGCTACACCTTC. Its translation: CAASLGGDGYTF.

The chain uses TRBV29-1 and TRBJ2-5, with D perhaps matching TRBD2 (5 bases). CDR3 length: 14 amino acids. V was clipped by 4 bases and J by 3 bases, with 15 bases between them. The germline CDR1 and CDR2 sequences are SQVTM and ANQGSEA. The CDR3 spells CSVAARLREETQYF. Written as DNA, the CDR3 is TGCAGCGTTGCCGCGCGGCTGAGGGAAGAGACCCAGTACTTC.

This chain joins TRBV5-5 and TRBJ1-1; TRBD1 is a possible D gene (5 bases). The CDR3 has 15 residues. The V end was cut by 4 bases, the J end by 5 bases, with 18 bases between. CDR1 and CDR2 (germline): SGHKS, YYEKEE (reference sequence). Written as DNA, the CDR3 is TGTGCCAGCAGCATCCCCGGGGCCCGAACGACTGAAGCTTTCTTT. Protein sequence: CASSIPGARTTEAFF.

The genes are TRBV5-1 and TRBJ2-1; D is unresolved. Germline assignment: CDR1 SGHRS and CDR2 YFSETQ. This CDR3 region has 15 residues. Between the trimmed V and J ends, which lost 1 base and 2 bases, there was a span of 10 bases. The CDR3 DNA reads TGCGCCAGCAGCTTGACTGTACCTACCTACAATGAGCAGTTCTTC. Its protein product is CASSLTVPTYNEQFF. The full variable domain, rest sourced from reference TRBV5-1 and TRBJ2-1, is KAGVTQTPRYLIKTRGQQVTLSCSPISGHRSVSWYQQTPGQGLQFLFEYFSETQRNKGNFPGRFSGRQFSNSRSEMNVSTLELGDSALYLCASSLTVPTYNEQFFGPGTRLTVL.

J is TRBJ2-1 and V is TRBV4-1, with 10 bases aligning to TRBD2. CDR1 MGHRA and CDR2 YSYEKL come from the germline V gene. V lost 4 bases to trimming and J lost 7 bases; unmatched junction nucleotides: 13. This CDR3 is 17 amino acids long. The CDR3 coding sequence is TGCGCCAGCAGCCCCGGGTTGGCTAGCGGGAGAGGTAATGAGCAGTTCTTC. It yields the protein CASSPGLASGRGNEQFF.

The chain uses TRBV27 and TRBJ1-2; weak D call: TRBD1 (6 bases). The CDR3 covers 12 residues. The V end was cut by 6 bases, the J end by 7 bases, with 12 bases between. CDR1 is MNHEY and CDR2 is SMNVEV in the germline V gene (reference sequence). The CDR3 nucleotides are TGTGCCAGCAGCGGGGGGGCGCGTGGCTACACCTTC. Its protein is CASSGGARGYTF.

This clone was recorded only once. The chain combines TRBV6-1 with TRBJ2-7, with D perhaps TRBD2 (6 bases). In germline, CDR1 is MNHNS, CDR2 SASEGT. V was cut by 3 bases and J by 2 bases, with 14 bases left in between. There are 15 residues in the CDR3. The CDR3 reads CASSEEGRRPYEQYF. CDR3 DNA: TGTGCCAGCAGTGAGGAGGGGAGAAGGCCCTACGAGCAGTACTTC.

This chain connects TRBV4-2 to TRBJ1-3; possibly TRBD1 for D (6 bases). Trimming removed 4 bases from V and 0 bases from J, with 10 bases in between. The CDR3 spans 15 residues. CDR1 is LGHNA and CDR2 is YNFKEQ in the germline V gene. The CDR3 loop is CASSPRDNSGNTIYF. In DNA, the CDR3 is TGTGCCAGCAGCCCCCGGGACAACTCTGGAAACACCATATATTTT.

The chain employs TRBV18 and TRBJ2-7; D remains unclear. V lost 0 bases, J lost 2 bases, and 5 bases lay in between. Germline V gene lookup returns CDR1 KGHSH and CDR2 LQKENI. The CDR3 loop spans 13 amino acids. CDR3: CASSPPQAYEQYF. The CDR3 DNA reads TGTGCCAGCTCACCACCACAAGCCTACGAGCAGTACTTC.

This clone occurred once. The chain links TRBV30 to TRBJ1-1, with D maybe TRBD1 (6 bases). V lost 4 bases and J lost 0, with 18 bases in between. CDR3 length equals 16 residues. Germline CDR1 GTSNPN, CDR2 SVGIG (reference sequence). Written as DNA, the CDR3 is TGTGCCTGGACCCCATTTCCCGGGACACTGAACACTGAAGCTTTCTTT. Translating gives CAWTPFPGTLNTEAFF.

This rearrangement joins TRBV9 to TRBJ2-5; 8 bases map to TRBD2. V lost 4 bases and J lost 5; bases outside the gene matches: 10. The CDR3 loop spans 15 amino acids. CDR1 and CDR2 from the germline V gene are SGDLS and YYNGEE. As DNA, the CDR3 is TGTGCCAGCAGCAACCTAGCGGGTTGGGGCGAGACCCAGTACTTC. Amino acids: CASSNLAGWGETQYF.

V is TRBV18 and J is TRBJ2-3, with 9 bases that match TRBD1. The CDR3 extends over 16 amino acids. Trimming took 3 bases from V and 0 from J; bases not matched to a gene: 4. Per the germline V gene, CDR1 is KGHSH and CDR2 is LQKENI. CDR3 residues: CASSPQGQGSTDTQYF. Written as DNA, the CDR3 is TGTGCCAGCTCACCCCAGGGACAGGGTAGCACAGATACGCAGTATTTT. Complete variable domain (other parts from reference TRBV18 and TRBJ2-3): NAGVMQNPRHLVRRRGQEARLRCSPMKGHSHVYWYRQLPEEGLKFMVYLQKENIIDESGMPKERFSAEFPKEGPSILRIQQVVRGDSAAYFCASSPQGQGSTDTQYFGPGTRLTVL.

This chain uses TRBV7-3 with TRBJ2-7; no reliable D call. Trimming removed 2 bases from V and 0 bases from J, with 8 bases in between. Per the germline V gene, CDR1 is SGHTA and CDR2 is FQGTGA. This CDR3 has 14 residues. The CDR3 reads CASSLVPGSYEQYF. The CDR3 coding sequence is TGTGCCAGCAGCTTAGTTCCAGGCTCCTACGAGCAGTACTTC.